This note documents a single T cell receptor (beta chain) sequence. This sample is part of a study of blood T cell repertoires in COVID-19. In the study overall: There were acute and convalescent COVID-19 samples, and they came from the United States, Italy and Spain.

Patients in Seattle were enrolled during active infection, then followed longitudinally. In the study's own analysis: For nucleated cells, counts were estimated from reference gene primer amplification. Sequenced by immunoSEQ multiplex PCR; TCRdb stores in-frame clones only, minus some. V and J calls and clone size are copied from that table; D and trimming were computed from the DNA. The sample has fewer than 200,000 clones, roughly 82% seen once. Germline CDR1 and CDR2: SGHDT and YYEEEE. Germline trimming cut 4 bases from V and 5 bases from J; bases unmatched to any gene: 1. This CDR3 is 13 amino acids long.

This receptor was obtained from a woman aged 55-70 years with COVID-19, enrolled during active disease. The V call is TRBV5-6, the J call TRBJ2-1, with 9 positions matching TRBD1. Sequencing used peripheral blood. The chain's CDR3 is CASSRDRDNEQFF. The CDR3 DNA reads TGTGCCAGCAGCCGGGACAGGGACAATGAGCAGTTCTTC.